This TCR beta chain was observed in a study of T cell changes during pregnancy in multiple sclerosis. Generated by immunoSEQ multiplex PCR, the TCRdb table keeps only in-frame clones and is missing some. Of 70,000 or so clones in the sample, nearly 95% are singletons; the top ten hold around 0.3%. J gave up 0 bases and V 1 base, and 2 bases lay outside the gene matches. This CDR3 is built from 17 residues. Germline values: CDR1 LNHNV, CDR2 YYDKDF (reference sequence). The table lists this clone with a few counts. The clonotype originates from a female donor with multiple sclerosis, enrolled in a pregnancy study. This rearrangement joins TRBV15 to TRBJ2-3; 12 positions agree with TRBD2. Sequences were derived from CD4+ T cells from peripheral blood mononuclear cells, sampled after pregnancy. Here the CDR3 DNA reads TGTGCCACCAGCAGAGGGGGGACTAGCGGGAGCACAGATACGCAGTATTTT. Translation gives CATSRGGTSGSTDTQYF.